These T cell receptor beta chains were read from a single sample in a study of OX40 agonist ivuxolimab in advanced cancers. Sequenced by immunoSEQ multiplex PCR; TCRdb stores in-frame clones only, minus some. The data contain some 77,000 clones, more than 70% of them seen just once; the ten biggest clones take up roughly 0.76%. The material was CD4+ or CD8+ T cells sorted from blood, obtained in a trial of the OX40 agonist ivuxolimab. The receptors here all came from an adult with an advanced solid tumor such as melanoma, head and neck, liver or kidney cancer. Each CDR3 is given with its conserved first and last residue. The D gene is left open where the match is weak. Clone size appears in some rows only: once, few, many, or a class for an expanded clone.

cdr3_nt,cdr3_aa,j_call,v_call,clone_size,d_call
TGTGCCTGGAGTGTACGGCGGCCGACGGGCACAGATACGCAGTATTTT,CAWSVRRPTGTDTQYF,TRBJ2-3,TRBV30,.,.
TGTGCCAGCAGCCAACAGACAGGCACTTCCTACGAGCAGTACTTC,CASSQQTGTSYEQYF,TRBJ2-7,TRBV14,.,.
TGTGCCAGCAGGCTTCAGAGAATCCTTAATTCACCCCTCCACTTT,CASRLQRILNSPLHF,TRBJ1-6,TRBV28,.,.
TGCGCCAGCAGCCAAGATCGAACAGGGCACGCCTACGAGCAGTACTTC,CASSQDRTGHAYEQYF,TRBJ2-7,TRBV4-1,.,.
TGTGCCAGTAGTAACGACAGGGGGCTCGGCTACACCTTC,CASSNDRGLGYTF,TRBJ1-2,TRBV19,.,TRBD1
TGTGCCAGCAGCACGGGACGGGCCTACGAGCAGTACTTC,CASSTGRAYEQYF,TRBJ2-7,TRBV7-9,.,.
TGTGCCAGCAGCCGGGGGTACGGGGAAGAGACCCAGTACTTC,CASSRGYGEETQYF,TRBJ2-5,TRBV5-5,.,.
TGCGCCAGCAGCTTGGCGGTCCGCACAGATACGCAGTATTTT,CASSLAVRTDTQYF,TRBJ2-3,TRBV5-1,.,.
TGTGCCAGTAGTATTGGGACAGGGGGCTCTGGAAACACCATATATTTT,CASSIGTGGSGNTIYF,TRBJ1-3,TRBV19,.,TRBD1
TGTGCCAGCAGCCCGACCGGGGGTCCTTCACCCCTCCACTTT,CASSPTGGPSPLHF,TRBJ1-6,TRBV7-8,.,.
TGCAGCGTTGGCGGTAACAATCAGCCCCAGCATTTT,CSVGGNNQPQHF,TRBJ1-5,TRBV29-1,.,.
TGTGCCAGCAGCTTAGCCGCCGGGACTAGCGGGGTAGCCAAAAACATTCAGTACTTC,CASSLAAGTSGVAKNIQYF,TRBJ2-4,TRBV7-9,.,TRBD2
TGTGCCAGCAGCCAAGACAGGAACTACGAGCAGTACTTC,CASSQDRNYEQYF,TRBJ2-7,TRBV7-6,.,.
TGCGCCAGCAGCCCGAATTCCGGGACTGGAAAGGGGGAGCAGTACTTC,CASSPNSGTGKGEQYF,TRBJ2-7,TRBV5-1,.,.
TGTGCCAGCGGTGGAGGGGCAGATACGCAGTATTTT,CASGGGADTQYF,TRBJ2-3,TRBV6-6,.,.
TGTGCCTGGAGTTCAGACTACGAGCAGTACTTC,CAWSSDYEQYF,TRBJ2-7,TRBV30,.,.
TGTGCCAGCAGCAAAAGACCGGGACTAGCGGGGGGGGCCACCTACGAGCAGTACTTC,CASSKRPGLAGGATYEQYF,TRBJ2-7,TRBV11-2,.,TRBD2
TGTGCCAGCAGTTACACAAACACCGGGGCCTCTATGAAGCAGTACTTC,CASSYTNTGASMKQYF,TRBJ2-7,TRBV6-5,once,.
TGTGCCAGCAGTCAGAGGGGGAAAGCGGTCAACTCCTACAATGAGCAGTTCTTC,CASSQRGKAVNSYNEQFF,TRBJ2-1,TRBV7-2,.,.
TGTGCCTACGGGGGACTCCTCTCTGGGGCCAACGTCCTGACTTTC,CAYGGLLSGANVLTF,TRBJ2-6,TRBV7-9,.,.
TGTGCCAGCAGCTCAGGGACTAACGTCTACAATGAGCAGTTCTTC,CASSSGTNVYNEQFF,TRBJ2-1,TRBV9,.,TRBD2
TGTGCCAGCTCACCACCAACGACAGCCATGAACACTGAAGCTTTCTTT,CASSPPTTAMNTEAFF,TRBJ1-1,TRBV18,.,.
TGCAGCGTTGAAGATCAAGCCGGTGGTGAAAAACTGTTTTTT,CSVEDQAGGEKLFF,TRBJ1-4,TRBV29-1,medium-sized,.
TGTGCCAGCAGCTTGTTCAATCAGCCCCAGCATTTT,CASSLFNQPQHF,TRBJ1-5,TRBV5-8,.,.
TGTGCCAGCAGTGACTACCCGGGACAGAGCTTCGAAGCTTTCTTT,CASSDYPGQSFEAFF,TRBJ1-1,TRBV6-4,.,TRBD1
TGCAGTGCTGGCCTTCACACTGAAGCTTTCTTT,CSAGLHTEAFF,TRBJ1-1,TRBV20-1,.,.
TGTGCCAGCAGTGAAGGTTACGAGCAGTACTTC,CASSEGYEQYF,TRBJ2-7,TRBV6-1,once,.
TGTGCCAGCAGTTACAGTTATAGCAATCAGCCCCAGCATTTT,CASSYSYSNQPQHF,TRBJ1-5,TRBV6-5,once,.
TGTGCCAGCACTCTAGGGTCCTCAGCCGGCGGCTACACCTTC,CASTLGSSAGGYTF,TRBJ1-2,TRBV6-6,medium-sized,.
TGTGCCAGCAGCTTCCTCGGGCAGGGGGCATCAGATACGCAGTATTTT,CASSFLGQGASDTQYF,TRBJ2-3,TRBV7-2,.,TRBD1
TGTGCCAGCAGCGAGATGAGAGCGGGGGGCCCAGATACGCAGTATTTT,CASSEMRAGGPDTQYF,TRBJ2-3,TRBV28,.,TRBD2
TGTGCCAGCAGCTTAGTCGGGGGGCGCACCGGGGAGCTGTTTTTT,CASSLVGGRTGELFF,TRBJ2-2,TRBV11-1,.,.
TGTGCCATCTTAGAAAAGGACAGGGAGAACACTGAAGCTTTCTTT,CAILEKDRENTEAFF,TRBJ1-1,TRBV10-3,.,TRBD1
TGTGCCAGCAGCTTACCAGGGGCCGCCGGGTACACCATATATTTT,CASSLPGAAGYTIYF,TRBJ1-3,TRBV7-8,.,.
TGTGCCATCAGTCCGGACAGTGGTAATAGTTCACCCCTCCACTTT,CAISPDSGNSSPLHF,TRBJ1-6,TRBV10-3,few,.
TGTGCCAGCAGCTTCCGGGACATTCAGTACTTC,CASSFRDIQYF,TRBJ2-4,TRBV5-8,.,.
TGTGCCAGCAGCGTGGGACTAGCGGAAAGCTCCTACAATGAGCAGTTCTTC,CASSVGLAESSYNEQFF,TRBJ2-1,TRBV9,once,TRBD2
TGTGCCAGCAGCTTAACGGGGGCGAGGACCGGGGAGCTGTTTTTT,CASSLTGARTGELFF,TRBJ2-2,TRBV11-3,.,.
TGTGCCAGCAGCTCTAACCCCACCGGGACAGTGAGCTACGAGCAGTACTTC,CASSSNPTGTVSYEQYF,TRBJ2-7,TRBV5-5,.,TRBD1
TGTGCCAGCAGCCGTACGGGACAGGGAAACGAGCAGTACTTC,CASSRTGQGNEQYF,TRBJ2-7,TRBV5-6,.,TRBD1
TGTGCCACCAGCAACCGACAGGACCCATATGGCTACACCTTC,CATSNRQDPYGYTF,TRBJ1-2,TRBV15,.,.
TGCGCCAGCAGCCAAGATGAGACGGGGGCGGGAGAGACCCAGTACTTC,CASSQDETGAGETQYF,TRBJ2-5,TRBV4-1,.,.
TGTGCCAGCAGCTTAGGTTTCCTCGCAACTAATGAAAAACTGTTTTTT,CASSLGFLATNEKLFF,TRBJ1-4,TRBV28,.,.
TGTGCCAGCTCACCACTGCTAGCGGGGGAGATAAATGAGCAGTTCTTC,CASSPLLAGEINEQFF,TRBJ2-1,TRBV18,.,TRBD2
TGTGCCAGCAGCTTAGAACTGTCCCCAGGGGGATACGGATACGAGCAGTACTTC,CASSLELSPGGYGYEQYF,TRBJ2-7,TRBV7-9,.,TRBD1
TGTGCCAGCAGGGCACTCAGGGATGGAGGTGGCTACACCTTC,CASRALRDGGGYTF,TRBJ1-2,TRBV28,.,.
TGCGCCAGCAGCTTGGAGGGGCAGGGGGCTGGAAACACCATATATTTT,CASSLEGQGAGNTIYF,TRBJ1-3,TRBV5-1,.,TRBD1
TGTGCCAGCACCGGGGGATGGGCTGAAGCTTTCTTT,CASTGGWAEAFF,TRBJ1-1,TRBV6-5,.,.
TGTGCCAGCAGCTTTCAGGGGGAGGAAAAACTGTTTTTT,CASSFQGEEKLFF,TRBJ1-4,TRBV7-6,.,TRBD1
TGTGCCAGCAGGCCCCGGGACAGGGGGCGGGAGACCCAGTACTTC,CASRPRDRGRETQYF,TRBJ2-5,TRBV28,.,TRBD1
TGTGCCAGCAGTTCCGTGGACAGGGGCAGTTCACCCCTCCACTTT,CASSSVDRGSSPLHF,TRBJ1-6,TRBV6-6,.,TRBD1
TGTGCCAGCAGCTTAACGGGGTTCTCTGGGGCCAACGTCCTGACTTTC,CASSLTGFSGANVLTF,TRBJ2-6,TRBV7-3,.,.